The 14 T cell receptor beta chains reported below all come from one sample, sequenced in a study of metastatic and nonmetastatic thyroid tumors. With MiXCR, TCRdb reprocessed the PCR reads. This table holds roughly 28,000 clones, 16% found once. Not a single patient had been given any form of treatment at any point before undergoing thyroid surgery. The sample consisted of blood. The receptors come from a female donor with papillary thyroid cancer or a benign thyroid nodule (not recorded which). Some clones in this sample may be carry-over from other donors' samples.

This clone appeared many times. The chain combines TRBV7-2 with TRBJ2-5; the match to TRBD1 covers 8 bases. Germline V gene data show CDR1 as SGHTA and CDR2 as FQGNSA. The V segment lost 5 bases and the J segment 2 bases; nucleotides outside the gene matches: 13. This CDR3 has 17 amino acids. The CDR3 sequence: CASSQNPWTGTQETQYF. CDR3 nucleotides: TGTGCCAGCAGCCAAAATCCTTGGACAGGGACTCAAGAGACCCAGTACTTC. Looking up the rest from reference TRBV7-2 and TRBJ2-5 gives the full variable domain: GAGVSQSPSNKVTEKGKDVELRCDPISGHTALYWYRQSLGQGLEFLIYFQGNSAPDKSGLPSDRFSAERTGGSVSTLTIQRTQQEDSAVYLCASSQNPWTGTQETQYFGPGTRLLVL.

This clone is classed as medium-sized. This sequence joins TRBV20-1 and TRBJ2-6, with 7 bases that match TRBD1. CDR1 and CDR2 (germline): DFQATT, SNEGSKA (reference sequence). V dropped 5 bases and J dropped 1; count of bases not matched to a gene: 2. CDR3 length equals 14 residues. CDR3 sequence reads: CSALQGSGANVLTF. CDR3 nucleotides: TGCAGTGCTTTACAGGGGTCTGGGGCCAACGTCCTGACTTTC.

V and J are TRBV30 and TRBJ1-4, with D unclear. This CDR3 contains 15 residues. V lost 1 base, J lost 6 bases, and 15 bases lay in between. Germline assignment: CDR1 GTSNPN and CDR2 SVGIG (reference sequence). The CDR3 coding sequence is TGTGCCTGGAGTGAGCCCCGAGTGAGAGATGAAAAACTGTTTTTT. Protein sequence: CAWSEPRVRDEKLFF.

The table lists this clone with many counts. The genes are TRBV6-5 and TRBJ2-5; no firm D call. With 0 bases removed from V and 1 base from J, the gap between germline ends came to 12 bases. The CDR3 contains 16 residues. Germline assignment: CDR1 MNHEY and CDR2 SVGAGI. The CDR3, as DNA: TGTGCCAGCAGTTACTCGACTGGACCCCCCCAAGAGACCCAGTACTTC. Residues: CASSYSTGPPQETQYF.

The rearrangement joins TRBV28 to TRBJ2-3; D is tentatively TRBD1 or TRBD2 (6 bases each). The germline CDR1 and CDR2 sequences are MDHEN and SYDVKM. The ends were cut back, 6 bases at V and 5 bases at J, with 12 bases in the middle. This CDR3 has 13 amino acids. As DNA, the CDR3 is TGTGCCAGCAGCTTGGGGGGCGTAGATACGCAGTATTTT. Translating it yields CASSLGGVDTQYF.

This clone counts as medium-sized. The chain is built from TRBV12-3 or TRBV12-4 and TRBJ2-7, with D possibly matching TRBD2 (5 bases). V was cut by 5 bases and J by 6 bases, with 11 bases left in between. CDR3 length: 12 residues. The CDR3 reads CASSAGRSEQYF. As DNA, the CDR3 is TGTGCCAGCAGTGCGGGCCGTTCCGAGCAGTACTTC.

This clone was counted ten times or more. J is TRBJ2-1 and V is TRBV25-1; 7 nucleotides match TRBD1. This CDR3 has 15 residues. CDR1 MGHDK and CDR2 SYGVNS come from the germline V gene. V shed 6 bases, J shed 3 bases, and the junction held 8 bases outside the gene matches. DNA for the CDR3: TGTGCCAGCAGCCTACTGGGACAGAGCTACAATGAGCAGTTCTTC. It yields the protein CASSLLGQSYNEQFF.

At least ten counts were recorded for this clone. The chain employs TRBV7-7 and TRBJ2-5; 8 bases are shared with TRBD2. J was trimmed by 2 bases and V by 5 bases; bases with no gene match: 13. The CDR3 consists of 17 residues. Germline values: CDR1 SSHAT, CDR2 FNYEAQ (reference sequence). The CDR3 region has the DNA TGTGCCAGCAGCGCGGGGGCCAGGCGGGGGGTTCAAGAGACCCAGTACTTC. It is translated as CASSAGARRGVQETQYF.

This clone has just one count. The chain uses TRBV13 and TRBJ1-3; a weak D match, TRBD1 (6 bases). CDR3 length: 16 residues. Germline V gene sequence: CDR1 PRHDT, CDR2 FYEKMQ (reference sequence). Trimming removed 5 bases from V and 0 bases from J, with 14 bases in between. The CDR3 is CASSTLTGYSGNTIYF. CDR3 DNA: TGTGCCAGCAGCACCTTGACAGGTTACTCTGGAAACACCATATATTTT.

This clone has a count of ten or more. The chain links TRBV13 to TRBJ2-2; no reliable D call. The CDR3 consists of 17 residues. V lost 2 bases, J lost 4 bases, and 17 bases lay in between. From germline, CDR1 is PRHDT and CDR2 FYEKMQ (reference sequence). CDR3 bases: TGTGCCAGCAGCTTAAGGGCAAACGGATGGAGCACCGGGGAGCTGTTTTTT. Encoded protein: CASSLRANGWSTGELFF. The full variable domain, with the rest looked up from reference TRBV13 and TRBJ2-2, is AAGVIQSPRHLIKEKRETATLKCYPIPRHDTVYWYQQGPGQDPQFLISFYEKMQSDKGSIPDRFSAQQFSDYHSELNMSSLELGDSALYFCASSLRANGWSTGELFFGEGSRLTVL.

This clone was recorded many times. The chain recombines TRBV7-9 with TRBJ2-7; D uncertain. CDR3 length: 13 amino acids. V shed 1 base and J shed 3 bases, with 7 bases lying between them. Germline V CDR1 and CDR2: SEHNR, FQNEAQ (reference sequence). The CDR3 protein is CASSLDGFYEQYF. The CDR3, as DNA: TGTGCCAGCAGCTTAGACGGATTCTACGAGCAGTACTTC.

In this sample, this clone turned up many times. The V gene is TRBV4-1, the J gene TRBJ2-3; 8 bases are shared with TRBD1. Germline CDR1 MGHRA, CDR2 YSYEKL. Trimming cost V 4 bases and J 5 bases; bases outside gene matches: 2. The CDR3 contains 13 residues. The DNA for the CDR3 is TGCGCCAGCAGCCTAGACAGGGGAGATACGCAGTATTTT. The encoded protein is CASSLDRGDTQYF.

This clone was counted at least ten times. The rearrangement uses TRBV18 and TRBJ1-1, with TRBD1 as a possible D gene (5 bases). The CDR3 runs 15 residues. Trimming stripped 6 bases from V and 0 bases from J, with 14 bases between. Germline CDR1 is KGHSH and CDR2 is LQKENI. The CDR3, as DNA: TGTGCCAGCTCGGAAATGGGGCGGATGAACACTGAAGCTTTCTTT. Translated, it gives CASSEMGRMNTEAFF.

This clone has a handful of counts. It may be a read error: a sequence one base away is much more abundant. The same CDR3 is also encoded by other DNA sequences in this sample. The chain recombines TRBV6-6 with TRBJ2-1; TRBD2 aligns across 8 bases. Germline V gene data show CDR1 as MNHNY and CDR2 as SVGAGI (reference sequence). This CDR3 has 15 residues. The CDR3 DNA follows: TGTGCTAGCAGTTACTCGCGGGGACTAGAAAATGAGCAGTTCTTC. Its translation: CASSYSRGLENEQFF.